This T cell receptor beta chain was documented in a study of STAT5B mutations in CD4+ large granular lymphocyte leukemia (dated by TCRdb to 2022 to 2024). For the study in its entirety: When cryopreserved patient cells were available, CD8+ cells were depleted as a first step, and selection with anti-CD4 microbeads followed. The study compared the TCRbeta repertoires of patients with CD4+ T-cell large granular lymphocyte leukemia against the TCRbeta repertoires of healthy blood donors. Flow cytometry on FACSCanto II or FACSVerse confirmed that purified fractions exceeded 95% purity among lymphocytes.

The CD4+ T-LGLL patients were recruited through hematology units in Padova (Italy), Helsinki (Finland) and Shinshu (Japan). Depending on which samples were available, patient samples consisted of bead-purified CD4+, CD4+CD8+, CD57+ or CD56+ fractions, or of unselected PBMC. Patient TCRbeta data were integrated with somatic STAT5B mutation profiles obtained by deep amplicon sequencing of the same DNA. All TCR-sequenced material derived from peripheral blood: patient blood samples and healthy donor buffy coats. Ficoll-Hypaque gradient centrifugation was used to isolate peripheral blood mononuclear cells. Genomic DNA was extracted with the Gentra Puregene Cell and Tissue kit and quantified on a Qubit 2.0 fluorometer. There are a few counts of this clone. Its specific antigen is unknown. No base quality values were provided; no much bigger clone lies one nucleotide off. Broad study findings and their caveats: Main leukemic clonotypes were private to each patient, although over 20% appeared at low frequency in other patients' non-leukemic repertoires. Data were not HLA-matched; higher clonality in CD4+ versus CD8+ T-LGLL could reflect the relatively small sample size. TRBV06-family usage was enriched among the top patient clones (8/27) compared with healthy controls (2/35). Compared with healthy CD4+ repertoires, CD4-sorted patient repertoires appeared more clonal, and this difference remained even after the putative leukemic clones were removed. Patient cell sources were heterogeneous, and only six or seven CD4-sorted patient samples entered the clonality comparison with healthy controls.

The immunoSEQ assay at survey resolution was used to sequence TCRbeta rearrangements from genomic DNA. The study's processing was this. Any clonotype making up more than 5% of the repertoire was considered a putative leukemic clone, which gave approximately 60 such clones in fewer than 35 patients. In the TCR sequencing data, the smallest productive clonotype frequency that could be detected was 2.59 x 10-5. Only productive TCRbeta rearrangements, meaning sequences that were complete and in-frame, were kept for the analyses. Sample clonality was computed as Simpson clonality in the immunoSEQ Analyzer version 3.0. Clones were binned by frequency as very rare, small, medium, large (1-20%) or hyperexpanded (>20%). OLGA 1.2.3 estimated generation probabilities, VDJtools produced V-gene circos plots, VDJdb was queried for specificities, and GLIPH identified CDR3 motifs. TCRdb took over this immuneACCESS table, retaining in-frame rearrangements with V and J assigned. Such tables are incomplete; in checked studies, under half of the missing clones stem from an unresolved V gene, and the remainder is unexplained. D and trimming come from the DNA, and the V and J calls and clone size come from that table. The sample table shows 1,500 to 2,000 clones, and roughly 80% are seen once. The biggest ten clones account for 89% of the sample.

From a lookup of the germline V gene (reference sequence), CDR1 and CDR2 are SEHNR and FQNEAQ. Trimmed from V: 1 base; trimmed from J: 4 bases; junction bases lacking a gene match: 6. The CDR3 covers 17 residues, taking in both the cysteine and the phenylalanine. Of the read, only the CDR3 DNA is kept; its 51 bases are in frame from base 1. In this chain, TRBV7-9 is recombined with TRBJ2-3; the junction holds 12 bases that match TRBD2. Sequencing input: PBMCs. This TCR was sampled from a woman in her seventies with CD4+ T-cell large granular lymphocyte leukemia. The nucleotides are TGTGCCAGCAGCTTAGTGGCTAGCGGGGGGGCCCCAGATACGCAGTATTTT. It translates to CASSLVASGGAPDTQYF.